This T cell receptor (beta chain) emerged from a study of blood T cell repertoires in COVID-19. TCRdb's table, derived via immunoSEQ multiplex PCR, lists solely in-frame clones and lacks some. The data hold around 150,000 clones, with just under 85% observed a single time. The clonotype was recovered from a woman aged 80 or over with acute or convalescent COVID-19. The sequenced sample consisted of peripheral blood.

Written as DNA, the CDR3 is TGTGCCAGTAGTGATCCGGGGGAGGAAAACATTCAGTACTTC. Translating gives CASSDPGEENIQYF. V and J are TRBV19 and TRBJ2-4; TRBD2 is a possible D gene (6 bases). Trimming left V 5 bases short and J 5 bases short, with 13 bases between. Germline V gene data show CDR1 as LNHDA and CDR2 as SQIVND (reference sequence). The CDR3 totals 14 residues.